The 9 T cell receptor beta chains given below trace back to one sample, sequenced in a study of blood T cell repertoires in COVID-19. Libraries were prepared by immunoSEQ multiplex PCR; TCRdb keeps only in-frame clonotypes and omits some of them. The profile shows 150,000 or so clones, 70% to 90% of them singletons. Sequenced: PBMCs or T cells enriched from blood (not recorded which). These receptors all come from a man between 35 and 55 years old who had recovered from COVID-19.

The chain is built from TRBV12-5 and TRBJ2-7, with 7 bases identical to TRBD1. The CDR3 is 17 residues long. Trimming at V came to 1 base and at J to 1 base, leaving 10 bases not matched to a gene. Germline lookup yields CDR1 LGHNT and CDR2 FRNRAP. CDR3 nucleotides: TGTGCTAGTGGTTTGGCCCCCGGGACAGCGAGTTCCTACGAGCAGTACTTC. Translated, it gives CASGLAPGTASSYEQYF.

The chain combines TRBV4-1 with TRBJ2-7; perhaps TRBD2 as D (6 bases). Trimming shortened V by 2 bases and J by 7 bases, and 12 bases separated the two germline ends. This CDR3 has 13 amino acids. Germline CDR1 is MGHRA and CDR2 is YSYEKL. The DNA of the CDR3 is TGCGCCAGCAGCCAACCCAAGGAGGGGGAGCAGTACTTC. Amino acids: CASSQPKEGEQYF.

This sequence joins TRBV18 and TRBJ1-6; perhaps TRBD1 as D (6 bases). V was pared by 6 bases and J by 5 bases, with 11 bases between. Germline CDR1 is KGHSH and CDR2 is LQKENI. The length of the CDR3 is 14 residues. The CDR3: CASSNRDNNSPLHF. DNA of the CDR3: TGTGCCAGCTCGAACCGGGACAATAATTCACCCCTCCACTTT.

This clone was counted once. V and J are TRBV3-1 (or the pseudogene TRBV3-2) and TRBJ2-5; 7 bases align to TRBD2. Germline CDR1 is LGHDT and CDR2 is YNNKEL (reference sequence). CDR3 length equals 14 residues. The V segment lost 3 bases and the J segment 3 bases; nucleotides outside the gene matches: 4. As DNA, the CDR3 is TGTGCCAGCAGCCAGGCTGGGGGGGAAGAGACCCAGTACTTC. Amino acids: CASSQAGGEETQYF.

The chain joins TRBV9 to TRBJ1-2; tentative D call: TRBD1 (5 bases). V lost 7 bases to trimming and J lost 0 bases, with 10 bases between them. This CDR3 is 13 amino acids long. From germline, CDR1 is SGDLS and CDR2 YYNGEE. The CDR3 reads CASGGGANYGYTF. CDR3 DNA: TGTGCCAGCGGGGGAGGAGCTAACTATGGCTACACCTTC. The whole variable domain, filled in from reference TRBV9 and TRBJ1-2, reads DSGVTQTPKHLITATGQRVTLRCSPRSGDLSVYWYQQSLDQGLQFLIQYYNGEERAKGNILERFSAQQFPDLHSELNLSSLELGDSALYFCASGGGANYGYTFGSGTRLTVV.

The CDR3 DNA sequence: TGTGCCAGCAGCCAAGATAGGGCTAGCGGGGGGGCAGATACGCAGTATTTT. Protein sequence: CASSQDRASGGADTQYF. The V call is TRBV4-2, the J call TRBJ2-3; 12 bases line up with TRBD2. The CDR3 covers 17 residues. Germline assignment: CDR1 LGHNA and CDR2 YNFKEQ. Trimming took 0 bases from V and 4 from J; bases not matched to a gene: 5.

The gene calls are TRBV7-2 and TRBJ2-3, with no clear D. CDR3 size: 12 residues. Germline V lookup: CDR1 SGHTA, CDR2 FQGNSA. The V and J ends lost 6 bases and 10 bases respectively, with 14 bases between them. This CDR3 is CASSDNIFSQYF. DNA of the CDR3: TGTGCCAGCAGTGATAACATCTTTTCGCAGTATTTT.

This clone occurred a few times. V usage is TRBV3-1 (or the pseudogene TRBV3-2) and J usage is TRBJ1-2; D uncertain. CDR1 LGHDT and CDR2 YNNKEL come from the germline V gene (reference sequence). The CDR3 loop spans 16 amino acids. V was trimmed by 0 bases and J by 4 bases, leaving 15 bases between them. CDR3 nucleotide sequence: TGTGCCAGCAGCCAAGAAAATTCTGGGCCCCTCTATGGCTACACCTTC. This codes for CASSQENSGPLYGYTF.

The rearrangement joins TRBV9 to TRBJ2-3; 10 positions match TRBD1. Germline V gene lookup returns CDR1 SGDLS and CDR2 YYNGEE. The length of the CDR3 is 16 residues. V lost 5 bases, J lost 4 bases, and 10 bases stayed unmatched. CDR3 in DNA: TGTGCCAGCAGTCCCCCGGGACAGGGGTTTTCAGATACGCAGTATTTT. This sequence encodes CASSPPGQGFSDTQYF.